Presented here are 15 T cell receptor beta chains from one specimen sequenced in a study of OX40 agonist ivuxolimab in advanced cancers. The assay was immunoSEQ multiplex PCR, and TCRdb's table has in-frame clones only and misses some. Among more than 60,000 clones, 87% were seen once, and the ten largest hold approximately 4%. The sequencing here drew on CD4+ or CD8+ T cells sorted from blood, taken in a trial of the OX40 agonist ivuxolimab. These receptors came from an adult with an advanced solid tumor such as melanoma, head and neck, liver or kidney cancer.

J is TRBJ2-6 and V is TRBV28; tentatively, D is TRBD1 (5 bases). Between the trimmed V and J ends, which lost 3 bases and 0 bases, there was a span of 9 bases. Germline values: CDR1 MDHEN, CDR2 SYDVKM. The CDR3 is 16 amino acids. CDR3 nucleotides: TGTGCCAGCAGTTTCGGACATACCTCTGGGGCCAACGTCCTGACTTTC. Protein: CASSFGHTSGANVLTF.

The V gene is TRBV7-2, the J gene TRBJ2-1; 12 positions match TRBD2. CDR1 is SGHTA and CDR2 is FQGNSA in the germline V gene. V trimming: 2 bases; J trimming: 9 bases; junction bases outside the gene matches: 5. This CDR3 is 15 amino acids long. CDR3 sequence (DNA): TGTGCCAGCAGCTTAACGGCTAGCGGGGGGGGTGAGCAGTTCTTC. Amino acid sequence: CASSLTASGGGEQFF.

The CDR3: CASRPGEYSYEQYF. The CDR3 DNA reads as TGTGCCAGCAGGCCCGGGGAGTATTCCTACGAGCAGTACTTC. The rearrangement uses TRBV6-1 and TRBJ2-7; D possibly corresponds to TRBD2 (5 bases). Germline V gene sequence: CDR1 MNHNS, CDR2 SASEGT. The CDR3 loop spans 14 amino acids. V was cut by 6 bases and J by 1 base, with 13 bases left in between.

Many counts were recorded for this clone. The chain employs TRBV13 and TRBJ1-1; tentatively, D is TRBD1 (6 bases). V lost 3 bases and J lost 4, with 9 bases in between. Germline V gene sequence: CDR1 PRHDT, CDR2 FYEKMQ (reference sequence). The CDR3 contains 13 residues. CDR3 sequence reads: CASSFRGLTEAFF. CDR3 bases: TGTGCCAGCAGCTTCCGGGGGCTCACTGAAGCTTTCTTT.

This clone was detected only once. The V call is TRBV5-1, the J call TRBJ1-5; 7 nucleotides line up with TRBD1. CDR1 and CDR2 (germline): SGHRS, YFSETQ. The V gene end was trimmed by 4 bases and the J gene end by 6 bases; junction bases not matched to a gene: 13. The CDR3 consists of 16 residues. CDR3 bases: TGCGCCAGCAGCCCTTTTCCGGGACAGCCAAGTCAGCCCCAGCATTTT. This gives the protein CASSPFPGQPSQPQHF.

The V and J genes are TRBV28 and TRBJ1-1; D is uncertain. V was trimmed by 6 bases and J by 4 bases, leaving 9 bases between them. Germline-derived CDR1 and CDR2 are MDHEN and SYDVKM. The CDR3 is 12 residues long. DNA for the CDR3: TGTGCCAGCAGCAAAGGGAGCACTGAAGCTTTCTTT. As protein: CASSKGSTEAFF.

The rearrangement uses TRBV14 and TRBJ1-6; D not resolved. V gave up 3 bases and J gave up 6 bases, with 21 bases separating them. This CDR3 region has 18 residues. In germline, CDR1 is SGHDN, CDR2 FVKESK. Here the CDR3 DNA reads TGTGCCAGCAGCCAGGACCAAGTCGCATCAGCGACTAATTCACCCCTCCACTTT. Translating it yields CASSQDQVASATNSPLHF.

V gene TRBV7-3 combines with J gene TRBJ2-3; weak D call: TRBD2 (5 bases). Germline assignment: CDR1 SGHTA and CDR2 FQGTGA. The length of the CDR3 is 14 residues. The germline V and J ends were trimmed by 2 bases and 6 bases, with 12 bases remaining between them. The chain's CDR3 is CASSLGLEGDTQYF. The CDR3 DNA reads TGTGCCAGCAGCTTAGGGCTAGAGGGCGATACGCAGTATTTT.

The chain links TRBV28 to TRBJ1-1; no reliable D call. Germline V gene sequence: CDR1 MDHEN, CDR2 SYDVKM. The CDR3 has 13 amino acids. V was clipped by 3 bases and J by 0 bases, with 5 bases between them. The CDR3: CASSFAVNTEAFF. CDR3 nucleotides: TGTGCCAGCAGTTTCGCGGTGAACACTGAAGCTTTCTTT. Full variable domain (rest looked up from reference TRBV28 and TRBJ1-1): DVKVTQSSRYLVKRTGEKVFLECVQDMDHENMFWYRQDPGLGLRLIYFSYDVKMKEKGDIPEGYSVSREKKERFSLILESASTNQTSMYLCASSFAVNTEAFFGQGTRLTVV.

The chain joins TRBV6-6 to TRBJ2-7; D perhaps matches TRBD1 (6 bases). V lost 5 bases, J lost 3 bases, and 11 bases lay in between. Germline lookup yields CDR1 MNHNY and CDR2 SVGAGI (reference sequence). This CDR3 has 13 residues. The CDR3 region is CASSITGNYEQYF. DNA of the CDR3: TGTGCCAGCAGTATAACAGGGAACTACGAGCAGTACTTC.

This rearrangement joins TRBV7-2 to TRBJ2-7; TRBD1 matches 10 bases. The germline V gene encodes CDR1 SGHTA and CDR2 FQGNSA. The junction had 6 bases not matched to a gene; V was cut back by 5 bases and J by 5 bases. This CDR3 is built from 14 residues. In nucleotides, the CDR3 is TGTGCCAGCAGCCCGACAGGGGGCATCGACGAGCAGTACTTC. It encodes CASSPTGGIDEQYF.

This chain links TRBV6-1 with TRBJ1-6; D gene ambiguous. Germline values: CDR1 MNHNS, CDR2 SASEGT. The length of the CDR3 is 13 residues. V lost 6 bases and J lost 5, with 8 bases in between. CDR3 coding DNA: TGTGCCAGCAGCGAGGGTGATAATTCACCCCTCCACTTT. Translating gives CASSEGDNSPLHF.

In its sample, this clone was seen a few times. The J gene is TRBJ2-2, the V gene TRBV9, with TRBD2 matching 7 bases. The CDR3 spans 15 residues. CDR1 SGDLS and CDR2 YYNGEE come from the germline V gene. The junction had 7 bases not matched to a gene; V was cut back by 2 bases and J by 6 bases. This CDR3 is CASSVGLPVAGELFF. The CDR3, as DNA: TGTGCCAGCAGCGTGGGACTACCGGTCGCCGGGGAGCTGTTTTTT.

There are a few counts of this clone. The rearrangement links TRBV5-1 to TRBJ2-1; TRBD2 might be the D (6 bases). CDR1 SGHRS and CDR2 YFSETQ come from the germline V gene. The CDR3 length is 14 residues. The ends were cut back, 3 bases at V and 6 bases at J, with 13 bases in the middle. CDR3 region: CASSSPGLGNEQFF. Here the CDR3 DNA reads TGCGCCAGCAGCTCGCCGGGACTCGGCAATGAGCAGTTCTTC. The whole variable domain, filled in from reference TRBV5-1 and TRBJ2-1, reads KAGVTQTPRYLIKTRGQQVTLSCSPISGHRSVSWYQQTPGQGLQFLFEYFSETQRNKGNFPGRFSGRQFSNSRSEMNVSTLELGDSALYLCASSSPGLGNEQFFGPGTRLTVL.

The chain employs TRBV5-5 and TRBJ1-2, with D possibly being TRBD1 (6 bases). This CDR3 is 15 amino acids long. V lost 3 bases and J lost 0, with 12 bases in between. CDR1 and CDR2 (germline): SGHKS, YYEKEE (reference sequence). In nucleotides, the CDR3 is TGTGCCAGCAGCTGGGCAGGACAGACTAACTATGGCTACACCTTC. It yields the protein CASSWAGQTNYGYTF.